The 12 T cell receptor beta chains below come from one sample, sequenced in a study of CD8+CD57+ T cells in acquired aplastic anemia. Sequencing involved patients with CD8+CD57+ cell expansion previously shown by flow cytometry. It was genomic DNA that served as the template for profiling TCR beta VDJ and CDR3. TCRdb used MiXCR to reprocess the reads, holding one entry per CDR3 protein. The sample has about 160,000 distinct CDR3 sequences; roughly 43% are singletons. Sample: sorted CD4+, CD8+, or CD8+CD57+ T cells (not recorded which) from PBMCs. Source of these receptors: a human donor with aplastic anemia.

This clonotype was counted at least ten times. The chain carries TRBV3-1 and TRBJ2-7; no clear D gene. Germline assignment: CDR1 LGHDT and CDR2 YNNKEL (reference sequence). The length of the CDR3 is 13 residues. V was clipped by 4 bases and J by 5 bases, with 12 bases between them. The CDR3 nucleotides are TGTGCCAGCAGCCCCATCTCCCCCCACGAGCAGTACTTC. Amino acid sequence: CASSPISPHEQYF.

The genes are TRBV19 and TRBJ1-2; 8 nucleotides align to TRBD1. The V and J ends lost 4 bases and 4 bases, in that order; junction bases with no gene match: 2. The CDR3 runs to 13 residues. Germline V lookup: CDR1 LNHDA, CDR2 SQIVND (reference sequence). DNA for the CDR3: TGTGCCAGTAGTACCGGACAGGGCTATGGCTACACCTTC. Translated: CASSTGQGYGYTF.

In its sample, this clonotype was seen many times. The gene calls are TRBV9 and TRBJ2-7; TRBD2 is a possible D gene (6 bases). The germline V and J ends were trimmed by 2 bases and 7 bases, with 22 bases remaining between them. Germline V gene data show CDR1 as SGDLS and CDR2 as YYNGEE. The CDR3 totals 16 residues. CDR3 region: CASSVGGSGLGGEQYF. CDR3 coding DNA: TGTGCCAGCAGCGTCGGTGGTAGCGGTCTTGGAGGGGAGCAGTACTTC.

This clonotype appeared many times. V gene TRBV30 combines with J gene TRBJ1-1, with D unclear. V shed 4 bases and J shed 8 bases, with 11 bases lying between them. CDR1 is GTSNPN and CDR2 is SVGIG in the germline V gene (reference sequence). This CDR3 is 11 amino acids long. In DNA form, the CDR3 reads TGTGCCTGGAATCCGGGGAGAGAAGCTTTCTTT. Translation: CAWNPGREAFF.

A word on this clonotype: The CDR3 ends on some other residue instead of the conserved phenylalanine or tryptophan, so this is likely a read error. The limits of the CDR3 on the DNA are not certain, so only TCRdb's listed CDR3 is given. V and J are TRBV7-3 and TRBJ2-5. Germline V gives CDR1 SGHTA, CDR2 FQGTGA. The CDR3 region is 8 residues in length, termini included. This CDR3 is CASSSECR.

This clonotype turned up a few times. This chain links TRBV20-1 with TRBJ2-3; the match to TRBD2 covers 11 bases. This CDR3 has 15 residues. Germline CDR1 is DFQATT and CDR2 is SNEGSKA (reference sequence). The V gene end was trimmed by 2 bases and the J gene end by 5 bases; junction bases not matched to a gene: 6. The CDR3: CSARSLTSGEDTQYF. CDR3 DNA sequence: TGCAGTGCTAGATCCCTGACTAGCGGGGAAGATACGCAGTATTTT.

Notes on this clonotype: Compared with germline, one end of the junction differs, possibly owing to a read error. The V gene is TRBV20-1, the J gene TRBJ1-1; D remains ambiguous. Germline loops: CDR1 DFQATT, CDR2 SNEGSKA (reference sequence). The CDR3 contains 11 residues. The CDR3: CSAREGTEAFF. In nucleotides, the CDR3 is TGCAGTGCTAGAGAGGGCACTGAAGCCTTCTTT.

There are many counts of this clonotype. CDR3 in DNA: TGTGCCAGCAGTTACGGTGGACAGACAACCTATGGCTACACCTTC. Its protein is CASSYGGQTTYGYTF. V is TRBV6-5 and J is TRBJ1-2; tentatively, D is TRBD1 (6 bases). V gave up 2 bases and J gave up 4 bases, with 14 bases separating them. The CDR3 consists of 15 residues. CDR1 and CDR2 (germline): MNHEY, SVGAGI.

This clonotype was picked up many times. The chain joins TRBV6-6 to TRBJ2-5; 9 bases map to TRBD1. The germline V gene has CDR1 MNHNY and CDR2 SVGAGI (reference sequence). Trimming at V came to 2 bases and at J to 5 bases, leaving 6 bases not matched to a gene. There are 15 residues in the CDR3. The CDR3 DNA is TGTGCCAGCAGTTACCTATCGGGACAGGGTGAGACCCAGTACTTC. This gives the protein CASSYLSGQGETQYF.

A few counts support this clonotype. The CDR3 protein is CASSPSQGYEQYF. The CDR3 DNA reads as TGTGCCAGCAGCCCTAGCCAGGGCTACGAGCAGTACTTC. The chain has TRBV7-6 and TRBJ2-7, with D tentatively TRBD1 or TRBD2 (5 bases each). Looked up from germline, CDR1 is SGHVS and CDR2 is FNYEAQ. Deletions cut 5 bases from V and 3 bases from J, with 11 bases between. The CDR3 runs 13 residues.

Comment on this clonotype: Mismatch with germline at one junction end may stem from a read error. V is TRBV11-1 and J is TRBJ2-5, with 13 bases that match TRBD2. Germline CDR1 is SGHAT and CDR2 is FQDESV (reference sequence). This CDR3 contains 17 residues. CDR3 amino acids: CASSRGVGLAGAETQYF. CDR3 bases: TGTGCTAGCAGCCGAGGCGTAGGACTAGCGGGAGCGGAGACCCAGTACTTC.

About this clonotype: Just one base apart from a much larger clone, this may be a read error. The chain carries TRBV6-6 and TRBJ2-5, with D uncertain. Trimming took 6 bases from V and 9 from J, leaving 14 bases between them. Germline V gene data show CDR1 as MNHNY and CDR2 as SVGAGI (reference sequence). This CDR3 contains 12 residues. CDR3 amino acids: CASRPGPLSQYF. Written as DNA, the CDR3 is TGTGCCAGCAGGCCAGGCCCTTTGTCCCAGTACTTC.